A selection of T cell receptor beta chains follows, all from one sample in a study of T cells in Graves' hyperthyroidism and ophthalmopathy. TCRdb re-derived calls from the multiplex PCR reads in MiXCR, one entry per CDR3 protein. The sample comprises about half a million distinct CDR3 sequences, roughly 22% of which are singletons, and around 50% rests with the top ten. What was sequenced was blood. The receptors were sampled from a woman between 65 and 79 years old with Graves' ophthalmopathy. Each CDR3 is given with its conserved first and last residue. Each record gives: clone size, V gene, D gene, J gene, CDR3 protein, CDR3 DNA. D genes are given only for firm matches. Clone size is not always given. Where it is, it says once, few, many or a class for expanded clones.

size: NA; V: TRBV6-1; D: NA; J: TRBJ2-7; CDR3: CASSQGRSYEQYF; DNA: TGTGCCAGCAGTCAGGGCCGCTCCTACGAGCAGTACTTC
size: NA; V: TRBV2; D: NA; J: TRBJ2-2; CDR3: CASIPSEGQAGELFF; DNA: TGTGCCAGCATCCCGTCCGAGGGGCAGGCCGGGGAGCTGTTTTTT
size: few; V: TRBV5-1; D: TRBD1; J: TRBJ1-1; CDR3: CASSLGRTGGTEAFF; DNA: TGCGCCAGCAGCTTGGGGCGGACAGGGGGTACTGAAGCTTTCTTT
size: many; V: TRBV11-2; D: TRBD1; J: TRBJ2-3; CDR3: CASSNRGRADTQYF; DNA: TGTGCCAGCAGCAACAGGGGGCGGGCAGATACGCAGTATTTT
size: NA; V: TRBV15; D: NA; J: TRBJ1-4; CDR3: CATSKIQGLSEKLFF; DNA: TGTGCCACCAGCAAAATACAGGGTCTATCTGAAAAACTGTTTTTT
size: NA; V: TRBV5-1; D: TRBD2; J: TRBJ2-1; CDR3: CASSLRSLAGARNEQFF; DNA: TGCGCCAGCAGCTTGCGGTCTTTAGCGGGAGCCCGAAATGAGCAGTTCTTC
size: few; V: TRBV12-5; D: NA; J: TRBJ2-3; CDR3: CASGLVLSGTDTQYF; DNA: TGTGCTAGTGGTTTGGTACTCTCAGGGACAGATACGCAGTATTTT
size: NA; V: TRBV11-2; D: NA; J: TRBJ2-1; CDR3: CASSLEWLAGNEQFF; DNA: TGTGCCAGCAGCTTAGAGTGGCTAGCTGGAAATGAGCAGTTCTTC
size: NA; V: TRBV7-2; D: NA; J: TRBJ2-1; CDR3: CASSVFAGSSYNEQFF; DNA: TGTGCCAGCAGCGTCTTTGCGGGGAGCTCCTACAATGAGCAGTTCTTC
size: few; V: TRBV27; D: TRBD2; J: TRBJ2-5; CDR3: CASSFLAGQETQYF; DNA: TGTGCCAGCAGTTTTCTAGCGGGACAAGAGACCCAGTACTTC
size: NA; V: TRBV20-1; D: TRBD1; J: TRBJ2-6; CDR3: CSAKTGSSGANVLTF; DNA: TGCAGTGCCAAGACAGGGAGCTCTGGGGCCAACGTCCTGACTTTC
size: NA; V: TRBV19; D: NA; J: TRBJ1-1; CDR3: CASREGPDGTFF; DNA: TGTGCCAGTAGAGAGGGCCCTGACGGGACTTTCTTT
size: NA; V: TRBV6-1; D: TRBD1; J: TRBJ1-6; CDR3: CASRVDRYNSPLHF; DNA: TGTGCCAGCAGAGTGGACAGGTATAATTCACCCCTCCACTTT
size: NA; V: TRBV28; D: NA; J: TRBJ2-6; CDR3: CASSLVGASGANVLTF; DNA: TGTGCCAGCAGTTTGGTAGGGGCCTCTGGGGCCAACGTCCTGACTTTC
size: NA; V: TRBV6-2/TRBV6-3; D: TRBD1; J: TRBJ2-7; CDR3: CASRKTGGPSYEQYF; DNA: TGTGCCAGCAGAAAGACAGGGGGACCCTCCTACGAGCAGTACTTC
size: many; V: TRBV28; D: NA; J: TRBJ2-3; CDR3: CASSQIQTDTQYF; DNA: TGTGCCAGCAGCCAGATACAGACAGATACGCAGTATTTT
size: few; V: TRBV6-2/TRBV6-3; D: TRBD2; J: TRBJ2-5; CDR3: CASSYSPGLAGGPGETQYF; DNA: TGTGCCAGCAGTTACTCACCGGGACTAGCGGGAGGGCCGGGTGAGACCCAGTACTTC
size: NA; V: TRBV28; D: NA; J: TRBJ2-7; CDR3: CASSPRPAYEQYF; DNA: TGTGCCAGCAGTCCCCGGCCGGCCTACGAGCAGTACTTC
size: few; V: TRBV28; D: NA; J: TRBJ1-2; CDR3: CASSPRGQEHYGYTF; DNA: TGTGCCAGCAGTCCTCGCGGCCAGGAACACTATGGCTACACCTTC
size: few; V: TRBV4-1; D: TRBD1; J: TRBJ1-6; CDR3: CASSQVLARGQGSPLHF; DNA: TGCGCCAGCAGCCAAGTATTGGCCAGGGGGCAAGGTTCACCCCTCCACTTT
size: NA; V: TRBV10-3; D: NA; J: TRBJ1-6; CDR3: CAISETGQSPLHF; DNA: TGTGCCATCAGTGAGACGGGACAATCACCCCTCCACTTT
size: NA; V: TRBV20-1; D: NA; J: TRBJ2-3; CDR3: CSAGPGDTQYF; DNA: TGCAGTGCTGGACCCGGAGATACGCAGTATTTT
size: NA; V: TRBV11-2; D: NA; J: TRBJ2-1; CDR3: CASSQEGTTGRQFF; DNA: TGTGCCAGCAGCCAAGAGGGGACAACCGGCAGGCAGTTCTTC
size: once; V: TRBV3-1; D: NA; J: TRBJ2-1; CDR3: CASSRVYYNEQFF; DNA: TGTGCCAGCAGCAGGGTCTACTACAATGAGCAGTTCTTC
size: many; V: TRBV9; D: TRBD2; J: TRBJ2-7; CDR3: CASSVASGSYEQYF; DNA: TGTGCCAGCAGCGTAGCTAGCGGGAGCTACGAGCAGTACTTC
size: NA; V: TRBV30; D: NA; J: TRBJ2-1; CDR3: CAWSERQVGWDEQFF; DNA: TGTGCCTGGAGTGAGCGACAGGTGGGTTGGGATGAGCAGTTCTTC
size: many; V: TRBV12-3/TRBV12-4; D: NA; J: TRBJ1-1; CDR3: CASSLNGAMSTEAFF; DNA: TGTGCCAGCAGTCTAAACGGGGCGATGTCCACTGAAGCTTTCTTT
size: NA; V: TRBV10-3; D: TRBD1; J: TRBJ1-4; CDR3: CAISYKPGTGFTVATNEKLFF; DNA: TGTGCCATCAGTTATAAACCCGGGACAGGGTTTACGGTCGCAACTAATGAAAAACTGTTTTTT
size: few; V: TRBV20-1; D: TRBD1; J: TRBJ2-1; CDR3: CSASRQGVNEQFF; DNA: TGCAGTGCTAGTAGACAGGGGGTAAATGAGCAGTTCTTC
size: few; V: TRBV28; D: NA; J: TRBJ1-2; CDR3: CASTEGGVSNYGYTF; DNA: TGTGCCAGCACCGAAGGAGGGGTTTCTAACTATGGCTACACCTTC
size: NA; V: TRBV25-1; D: NA; J: TRBJ1-4; CDR3: CAAKQDGSNEKLFF; DNA: TGTGCCGCAAAGCAGGACGGCAGTAATGAAAAACTGTTTTTT
size: once; V: TRBV20-1; D: TRBD2; J: TRBJ2-1; CDR3: CSVGGLAGLSSYNEQFF; DNA: TGCAGTGTGGGGGGACTAGCGGGGTTGAGCTCCTACAATGAGCAGTTCTTC
size: few; V: TRBV24-1; D: NA; J: TRBJ2-3; CDR3: CATSDLPGTSGSTDTQYF; DNA: TGTGCCACCAGTGACTTACCCGGTACAAGCGGGAGCACAGATACGCAGTATTTT
size: NA; V: TRBV10-3; D: NA; J: TRBJ1-4; CDR3: CAIREGSTNEKLFF; DNA: TGTGCCATCAGGGAGGGCTCAACTAATGAAAAACTGTTTTTT
size: NA; V: TRBV5-1; D: NA; J: TRBJ2-1; CDR3: CASRLVSYNEQFF; DNA: TGCGCCAGCAGACTCGTCTCCTACAATGAGCAGTTCTTC
size: NA; V: TRBV12-3/TRBV12-4; D: TRBD1; J: TRBJ2-5; CDR3: CASSHSSPDRAETQYF; DNA: TGTGCCAGCAGTCACTCGTCCCCAGACAGGGCTGAGACCCAGTACTTC
size: NA; V: TRBV6-1; D: TRBD1; J: TRBJ1-2; CDR3: CAEGQGTYGYTF; DNA: TGTGCCGAGGGACAGGGGACTTATGGCTACACCTTC
size: NA; V: TRBV30; D: TRBD1; J: TRBJ2-5; CDR3: CAWSGTGGKTETQYF; DNA: TGTGCCTGGAGTGGGACAGGGGGCAAGACAGAGACCCAGTACTTC
size: NA; V: TRBV5-1; D: TRBD1; J: TRBJ1-1; CDR3: CASRAGGSDEAFF; DNA: TGCGCCAGCAGGGCAGGGGGCAGTGATGAAGCTTTCTTT
size: NA; V: TRBV5-1; D: TRBD1; J: TRBJ2-3; CDR3: CASSSDRGRLTDTQYF; DNA: TGCGCCAGCAGCAGCGACAGGGGGCGATTGACAGATACGCAGTATTTT
size: NA; V: TRBV9; D: NA; J: TRBJ2-5; CDR3: CASSVRAAKQETQYF; DNA: TGTGCCAGCAGCGTACGGGCAGCCAAACAAGAGACCCAGTACTTC
size: many; V: TRBV2; D: NA; J: TRBJ2-5; CDR3: CASSEAETQYF; DNA: TGTGCCAGCAGTGAAGCAGAGACCCAGTACTTC
size: NA; V: TRBV3-1; D: NA; J: TRBJ1-6; CDR3: CASSQGGERDPPLHF; DNA: TGTGCCAGCAGCCAAGGAGGTGAACGGGATCCACCCCTCCACTTT
size: once; V: TRBV4-3; D: TRBD1; J: TRBJ1-3; CDR3: CASSQDGGQGLDTIYF; DNA: TGCGCCAGCAGCCAAGATGGCGGACAGGGTTTAGACACCATATATTTT
size: NA; V: TRBV6-5; D: TRBD1; J: TRBJ1-4; CDR3: CASSYSGLYRGGEKLFF; DNA: TGTGCCAGCAGTTACTCCGGCTTGTACAGGGGAGGTGAAAAACTGTTTTTT
size: few; V: TRBV7-2; D: NA; J: TRBJ1-6; CDR3: CASSSELNSPLHF; DNA: TGTGCCAGCAGCTCTGAACTTAATTCACCCCTCCACTTT
size: once; V: TRBV6-5; D: NA; J: TRBJ1-4; CDR3: CASSYTSSTNEKLFF; DNA: TGTGCCAGCAGTTACACCTCCTCGACGAATGAAAAACTGTTTTTT
size: once; V: TRBV3-1; D: TRBD2; J: TRBJ2-3; CDR3: CASSSLAGGVFTDTQYF; DNA: TGTGCCAGCAGCTCTTTAGCGGGAGGGGTCTTCACAGATACGCAGTATTTT